This TCR beta chain originates from a study of CD8+CD57+ T cells in acquired aplastic anemia. Study summary: Each DNA sample taken from sorted CD4+ and CD8+ cells came to approximately 3.3 ug on average. Study-wide points: Shared by patients and controls, 25 to 30 CD8+ CDR3s were abundant in patients.

Template material for TCR beta VDJ and CDR3 profiling consisted of genomic DNA. Using its own MiXCR run on the reads, TCRdb lists one record per CDR3 protein. The sample includes more than 250,000 distinct CDR3 sequences, roughly 82% seen only once; the top ten take 40% to 55%. Details on this clonotype: Its antigen remains unidentified.

Per the germline V gene, CDR1 is SEHNR and CDR2 is FQNEAQ (reference sequence). V shed 2 bases and J shed 5 bases, with 15 bases lying between them. The CDR3 has 15 amino acids. The sequenced patients had an expansion of CD8+CD57+ cells seen by flow cytometry. There were no patients without severe acquired aplastic anemia. Among the patients, none had received any therapy at the time of blood sampling. The chain links TRBV7-9 to TRBJ1-2, with D maybe TRBD1 (5 bases). The sample was sorted CD4+, CD8+, or CD8+CD57+ T cells (not recorded which) from PBMCs. This receptor was identified in a human donor with aplastic anemia. In nucleotides, the CDR3 is TGTGCCAGCAGCTTAACGGGGAGTGGGGCATATGGCTACACCTTC. Translating gives CASSLTGSGAYGYTF.